This TCR beta chain was found in a study of T cells in Graves' hyperthyroidism and ophthalmopathy. Study at large: Sampling of peripheral blood happened at initial diagnosis, prior to any treatment. Study observations and caveats: Separation of ophthalmopathy from stable hyperthyroidism was achieved by a 13 V-J model. Most clonotypes expanded in the thyroid (above 0.001) were also present in blood.

About this clonotype itself: Its cognate antigen is unknown.

V lost 6 bases, J lost 4 bases, and 13 bases lay in between. The germline CDR1 and CDR2 sequences are MNHNS and SASEGT. The CDR3 covers 13 residues. RNA transcripts provided the source from which TCR beta CDR3 regions were amplified. An initial round of RT-PCR targeting the TCR CDR3 relied on the HTBI primer set. TCRdb re-derived calls from the multiplex PCR reads in MiXCR, one entry per CDR3 protein. The sample holds 550,000 to 650,000 distinct CDR3 sequences; around 13% are singletons and the top ten take 5.8%. Sequencing used blood. The V gene is TRBV6-1, the J gene TRBJ2-7; D might be TRBD2 (5 bases). The clonotype comes from a woman aged 25 to 39 with Graves' hyperthyroidism that later progressed to Graves' ophthalmopathy. The CDR3 nucleotides read TGTGCCAGCAGGACCACTAGTACGTACGAGCAGTACTTC. Translation gives CASRTTSTYEQYF.